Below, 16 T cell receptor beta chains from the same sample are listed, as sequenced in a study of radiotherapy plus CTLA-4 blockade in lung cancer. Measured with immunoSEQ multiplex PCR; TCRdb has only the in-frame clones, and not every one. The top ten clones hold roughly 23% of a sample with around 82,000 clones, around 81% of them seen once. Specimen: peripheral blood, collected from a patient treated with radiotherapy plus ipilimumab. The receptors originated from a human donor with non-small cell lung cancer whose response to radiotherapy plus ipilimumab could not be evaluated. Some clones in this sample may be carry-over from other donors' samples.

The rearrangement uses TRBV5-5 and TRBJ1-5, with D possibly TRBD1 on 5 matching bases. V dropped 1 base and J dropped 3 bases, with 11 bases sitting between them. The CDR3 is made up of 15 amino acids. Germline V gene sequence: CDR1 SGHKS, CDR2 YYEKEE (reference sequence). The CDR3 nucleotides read TGTGCCAGCAGCTTGTGGGAGGACACCAATCAGCCCCAGCATTTT. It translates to CASSLWEDTNQPQHF.

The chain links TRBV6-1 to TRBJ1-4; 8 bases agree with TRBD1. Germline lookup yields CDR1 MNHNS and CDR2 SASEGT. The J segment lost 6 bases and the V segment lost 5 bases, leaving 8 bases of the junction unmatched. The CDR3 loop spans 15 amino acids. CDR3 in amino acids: CASSTNRGKDEKLFF. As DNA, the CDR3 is TGTGCCAGCAGTACTAACAGGGGGAAAGATGAAAAACTGTTTTTT.

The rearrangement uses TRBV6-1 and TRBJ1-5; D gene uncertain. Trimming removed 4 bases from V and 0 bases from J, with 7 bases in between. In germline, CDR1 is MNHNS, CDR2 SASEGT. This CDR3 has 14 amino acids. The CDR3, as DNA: TGTGCCAGCAGTGCCCCCTCTAGCAATCAGCCCCAGCATTTT. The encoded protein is CASSAPSSNQPQHF.

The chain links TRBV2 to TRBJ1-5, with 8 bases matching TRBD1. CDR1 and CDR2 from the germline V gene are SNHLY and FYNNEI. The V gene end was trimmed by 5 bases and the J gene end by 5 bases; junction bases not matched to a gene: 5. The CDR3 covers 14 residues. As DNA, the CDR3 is TGTGCCAGCAGTCGACAGGGGTCCTATCAGCCCCAGCATTTT. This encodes CASSRQGSYQPQHF.

Here the CDR3 DNA reads TGTGCCAGCAGCTTAATCGTATCGACAGGGGCCAACACTGAAGCTTTCTTT. Amino acid sequence: CASSLIVSTGANTEAFF. The rearrangement joins TRBV7-8 to TRBJ1-1; 8 bases fit TRBD1. Germline CDR1 and CDR2: SGHVS and FQNEAQ. V lost 2 bases, J lost 2 bases, and 10 bases stayed unmatched. The CDR3 runs to 17 residues.

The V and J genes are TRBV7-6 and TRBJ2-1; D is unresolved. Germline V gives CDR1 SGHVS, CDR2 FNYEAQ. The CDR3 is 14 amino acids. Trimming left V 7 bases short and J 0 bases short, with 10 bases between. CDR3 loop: CASTQFSSYNEQFF. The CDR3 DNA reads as TGTGCCAGCACCCAATTTAGCTCCTACAATGAGCAGTTCTTC.

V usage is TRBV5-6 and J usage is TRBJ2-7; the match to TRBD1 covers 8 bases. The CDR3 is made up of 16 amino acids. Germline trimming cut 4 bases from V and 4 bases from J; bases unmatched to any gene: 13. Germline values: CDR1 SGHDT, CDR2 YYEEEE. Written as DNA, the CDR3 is TGTGCCAGCAGCCCTAGAGACAGGGGAGGTGGGTACGAGCAGTACTTC. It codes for CASSPRDRGGGYEQYF.

The CDR3 region has the DNA TGCGCCAGCAGCTTCGGGGACAGGTACACTGAAGCTTTCTTT. This codes for CASSFGDRYTEAFF. The gene calls are TRBV5-1 and TRBJ1-1, with 8 bases aligning to TRBD1. V was clipped by 2 bases and J by 3 bases; unmatched bases: 3. Germline V gives CDR1 SGHRS, CDR2 YFSETQ. The CDR3 runs to 14 residues.

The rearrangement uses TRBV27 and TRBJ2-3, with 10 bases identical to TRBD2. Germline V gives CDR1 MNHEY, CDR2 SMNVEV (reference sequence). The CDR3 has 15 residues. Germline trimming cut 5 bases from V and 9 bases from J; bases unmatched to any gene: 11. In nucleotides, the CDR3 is TGTGCCAGCAGTCGGACTAGCGGACCTCCTGAAACGCAGTATTTT. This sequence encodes CASSRTSGPPETQYF.

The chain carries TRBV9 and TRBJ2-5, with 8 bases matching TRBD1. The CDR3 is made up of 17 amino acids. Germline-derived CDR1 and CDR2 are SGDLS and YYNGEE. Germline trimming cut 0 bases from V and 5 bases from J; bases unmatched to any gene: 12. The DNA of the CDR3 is TGTGCCAGCAGCGTAGCTGGGGCAGGGGGCGCGAGGGAGACCCAGTACTTC. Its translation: CASSVAGAGGARETQYF.

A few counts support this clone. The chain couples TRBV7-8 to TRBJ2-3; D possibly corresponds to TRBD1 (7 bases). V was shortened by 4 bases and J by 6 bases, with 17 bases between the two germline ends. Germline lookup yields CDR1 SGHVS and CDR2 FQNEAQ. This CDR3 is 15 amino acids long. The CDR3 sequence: CASSSGVRGDDTQYF. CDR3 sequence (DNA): TGTGCCAGCAGCTCTGGTGTCAGGGGGGACGATACGCAGTATTTT.

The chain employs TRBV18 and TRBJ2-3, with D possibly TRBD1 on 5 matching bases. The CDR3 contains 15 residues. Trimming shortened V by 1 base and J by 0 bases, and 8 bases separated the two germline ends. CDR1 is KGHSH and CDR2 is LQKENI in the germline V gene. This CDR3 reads CASSPQGSSTDTQYF. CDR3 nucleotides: TGTGCCAGCTCACCACAGGGGTCCAGCACAGATACGCAGTATTTT.

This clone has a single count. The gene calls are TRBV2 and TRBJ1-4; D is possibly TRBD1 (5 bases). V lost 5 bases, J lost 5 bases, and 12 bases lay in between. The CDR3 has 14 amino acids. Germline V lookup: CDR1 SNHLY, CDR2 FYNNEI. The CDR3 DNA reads TGTGCCAGCAGTCGCCAGGGTCGAAATGAAAAACTGTTTTTT. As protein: CASSRQGRNEKLFF.

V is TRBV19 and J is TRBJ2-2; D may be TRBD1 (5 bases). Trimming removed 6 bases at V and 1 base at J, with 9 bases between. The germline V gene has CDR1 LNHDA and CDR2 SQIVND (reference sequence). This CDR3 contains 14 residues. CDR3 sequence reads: CASRAGLNTGELFF. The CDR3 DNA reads TGTGCCAGTAGGGCAGGGTTGAACACCGGGGAGCTGTTTTTT. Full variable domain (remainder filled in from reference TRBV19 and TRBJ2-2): DGGITQSPKYLFRKEGQNVTLSCEQNLNHDAMYWYRQDPGQGLRLIYYSQIVNDFQKGDIAEGYSVSREKKESFPLTVTSAQKNPTAFYLCASRAGLNTGELFFGEGSRLTVL.

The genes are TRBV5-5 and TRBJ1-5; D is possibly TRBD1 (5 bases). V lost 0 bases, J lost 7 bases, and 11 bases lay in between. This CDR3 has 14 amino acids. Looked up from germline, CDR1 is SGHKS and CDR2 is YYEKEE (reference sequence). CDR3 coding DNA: TGTGCCAGCAGCTTGGGACAGAAGGGGCAGCCCCAGCATTTT. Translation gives CASSLGQKGQPQHF. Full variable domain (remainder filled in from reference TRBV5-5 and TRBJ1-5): DAGVTQSPTHLIKTRGQQVTLRCSPISGHKSVSWYQQVLGQGPQFIFQYYEKEERGRGNFPDRFSARQFPNYSSELNVNALLLGDSALYLCASSLGQKGQPQHFGDGTRLSIL.

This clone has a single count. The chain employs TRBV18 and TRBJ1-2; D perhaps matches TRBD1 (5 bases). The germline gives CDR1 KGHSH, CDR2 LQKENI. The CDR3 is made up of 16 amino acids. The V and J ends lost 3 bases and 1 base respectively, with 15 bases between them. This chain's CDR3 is CASSPQPVRVNYGYTF. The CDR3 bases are TGTGCCAGCTCACCCCAGCCCGTCAGGGTTAACTATGGCTACACCTTC.